The 9 T cell receptor beta chains presented below share a single source sample, sequenced in a study of T cell responses to AZD1222 COVID-19 vaccine. Assay: immunoSEQ multiplex PCR; the TCRdb copy retains only in-frame clones and omits some. Of 86,000 or so clones in the sample, 88% were seen once. The sample in question was peripheral blood, obtained 28 days after the second AZD1222 dose. The receptors were gathered from an adult who received the AZD1222 COVID-19 vaccine.

Remarks on this clone: An end of the junction does not agree with germline; a read error may underlie this. V and J are TRBV5-1 and TRBJ2-5, with a tentative D call TRBD1 (6 bases). Germline V gives CDR1 SGHRS, CDR2 YFSETQ. This CDR3 has 14 residues. The CDR3 DNA is TGCGCCAGCAGCTTGGGACACAGGGAAGAGAGCCAGTACTTC. This encodes CASSLGHREESQYF.

This chain joins TRBV7-9 and TRBJ2-4, with 13 bases fitting TRBD2. The CDR3 runs to 19 residues. V was pared by 5 bases and J by 3 bases, with 13 bases of the junction left unmatched. Germline lookup yields CDR1 SEHNR and CDR2 FQNEAQ (reference sequence). CDR3 nucleotide sequence: TGTGCCAGCAGCCCAAGGACTAGCGGGAGTTTCTGGGACAAAAACATTCAGTACTTC. Protein sequence: CASSPRTSGSFWDKNIQYF.

V is TRBV7-9 and J is TRBJ2-3; D unresolved. Trimming pared 2 bases from V and 2 bases from J, leaving 11 bases between. CDR3 length equals 15 residues. Germline V lookup: CDR1 SEHNR, CDR2 FQNEAQ (reference sequence). CDR3 nucleotide sequence: TGTGCCAGCAGCTTAAAAGAAGGCGACACAGATACGCAGTATTTT. It yields the protein CASSLKEGDTDTQYF.

J is TRBJ2-2 and V is TRBV11-2; D is uncertain. Trimming pared 5 bases from V and 7 bases from J, leaving 5 bases between. The CDR3 totals 11 residues. The germline V gene has CDR1 SGHAT and CDR2 FQNNGV. The CDR3 reads CASSVGGELFF. The CDR3 region has the DNA TGTGCCAGCAGCGTAGGCGGGGAGCTGTTTTTT.

The V gene is TRBV6-5, the J gene TRBJ1-1; tentative D call: TRBD1 (5 bases). CDR1 MNHEY and CDR2 SVGAGI come from the germline V gene. Trimming took off 0 bases at V and 8 bases at J, with 13 bases between the two ends. The CDR3 covers 14 residues. The CDR3 region is CASSYSGRPTEAFF. The CDR3 DNA is TGTGCCAGCAGTTACTCGGGACGACCGACCGAAGCTTTCTTT.

The DNA for the CDR3 is TGTGCCAGCAGCTTTAGAAGCGGGAGGTCCTACAATGAGCAGTTCTTC. Translating it yields CASSFRSGRSYNEQFF. The chain recombines TRBV11-2 with TRBJ2-1; 9 bases align to TRBD2. The J segment lost 1 base and the V segment lost 3 bases, leaving 4 bases of the junction unmatched. The CDR3 is made up of 16 amino acids. CDR1 SGHAT and CDR2 FQNNGV come from the germline V gene. Looking up the rest from reference TRBV11-2 and TRBJ2-1 gives the full variable domain: EAGVAQSPRYKIIEKRQSVAFWCNPISGHATLYWYQQILGQGPKLLIQFQNNGVVDDSQLPKDRFSAERLKGVDSTLKIQPAKLEDSAVYLCASSFRSGRSYNEQFFGPGTRLTVL.

The chain employs TRBV5-1 and TRBJ1-1; TRBD1 matches at 7 bases. The CDR3 consists of 14 residues. CDR1 is SGHRS, CDR2 YFSETQ, per germline. Unmatched junction bases numbered 7, after V lost 4 bases and J lost 4 bases. The CDR3 DNA follows: TGCGCCAGCAGCCCCCAGGGGGAGGCCACTGAAGCTTTCTTT. As protein: CASSPQGEATEAFF.

The chain joins TRBV7-9 to TRBJ1-2; D possibly corresponds to TRBD1 (5 bases). Trimming took 2 bases from V and 4 from J, leaving 11 bases between them. The CDR3 runs 14 residues. Germline CDR1 SEHNR, CDR2 FQNEAQ (reference sequence). The CDR3, as DNA: TGTGCCAGCAGCTTACAAGGGACGTTCTATGGCTACACCTTC. This encodes CASSLQGTFYGYTF.

This rearrangement joins TRBV5-3 to TRBJ1-5; no clear D gene. TRBV5-3 is given ORF status, its function remaining uncertain. The germline V and J ends were trimmed by 5 bases and 0 bases, with 6 bases remaining between them. This CDR3 contains 13 residues. This CDR3 is CARRGGSNQPQHF. The CDR3 region has the DNA TGTGCCAGAAGGGGAGGTAGCAATCAGCCCCAGCATTTT.